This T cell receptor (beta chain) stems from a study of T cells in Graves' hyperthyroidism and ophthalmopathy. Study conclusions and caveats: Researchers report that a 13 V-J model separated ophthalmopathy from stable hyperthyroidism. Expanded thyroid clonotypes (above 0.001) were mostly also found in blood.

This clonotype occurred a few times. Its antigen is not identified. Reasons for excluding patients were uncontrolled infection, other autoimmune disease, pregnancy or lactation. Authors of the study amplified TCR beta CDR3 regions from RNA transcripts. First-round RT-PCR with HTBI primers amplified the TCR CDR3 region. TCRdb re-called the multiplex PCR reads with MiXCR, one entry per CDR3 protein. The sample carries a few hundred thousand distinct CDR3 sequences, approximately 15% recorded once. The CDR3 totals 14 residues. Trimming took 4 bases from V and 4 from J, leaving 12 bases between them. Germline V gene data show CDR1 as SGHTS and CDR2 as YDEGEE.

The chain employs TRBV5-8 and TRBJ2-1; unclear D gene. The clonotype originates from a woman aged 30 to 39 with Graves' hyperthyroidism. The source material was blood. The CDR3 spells CASSPFGPYNEQFF. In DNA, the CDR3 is TGTGCCAGCAGCCCGTTCGGACCGTACAATGAGCAGTTCTTC.